What follows is one TCR beta chain and its context. Its specificity is unknown. These data belong to a study of cytomegalovirus exposure and HLA in healthy donors. General study points: Through in vitro validation, three CMV-associated chains were shown to be specific for CMV antigens. First-cohort TCR clusters were later found to tend to co-occur in the roughly 120 validation repertoires.

TCRdb's table, derived via immunoSEQ multiplex PCR, lists solely in-frame clones and lacks some. This repertoire shows 160,000 or so clones, roughly 80% found once; its top ten account for about 10%. Trimming pared 3 bases from V and 4 bases from J, leaving 8 bases between. CDR1 is SGDLS, CDR2 YYNGEE, per germline. This CDR3 comprises 13 residues. The receptor's source is a man aged 25 to 45 in good health and CMV-seropositive. The chain uses TRBV9 and TRBJ2-1; D remains unclear. The sample taken for sequencing was PBMCs. CDR3: CASSADMYNEQFF. CDR3 sequence (DNA): TGTGCCAGCAGCGCCGACATGTACAATGAGCAGTTCTTC.